Listed below are T cell receptor beta chains from one sample, sequenced in a study of Ad26.COV2.S vaccination and SARS-CoV-2 variants. The protocol was immunoSEQ multiplex PCR, while the TCRdb copy is restricted to in-frame clones and leaves out a portion. The sample lists about 480,000 clones, roughly 89% occurring once. Material: peripheral blood, obtained in a trial of Ad26.COV2.S vaccine versus placebo. The receptors here all came from a person aged 18-65 years who received the Ad26.COV2.S COVID-19 vaccine or a placebo. The CDR3 runs from the conserved cysteine through the conserved F or W. D genes are given only for firm matches. The size entry is marked missing in some rows and otherwise reads once, few, many or a size class.

v_call,d_call,j_call,clone_size,cdr3_nt,cdr3_aa
TRBV7-2,.,TRBJ1-2,once,TGTGCCAGCAGATCCCATCCTGGCAGGGAGGGGGGCTACACCTTC,CASRSHPGREGGYTF
TRBV10-3,.,TRBJ1-4,.,TGTGCCATCAGTGCGACTAATGAAAAACTGTTTTTT,CAISATNEKLFF
TRBV1,.,TRBJ2-5,.,TGCACCAGCATGGCCTTGGGGAACTGCCAAGAGACCCAGTACTTC,CTSMALGNCQETQYF
TRBV29-1,.,TRBJ2-3,.,TGCAGCGTCGAATACGGAGGAGATACGCAGTATTTT,CSVEYGGDTQYF
TRBV7-2,.,TRBJ2-5,.,TGTGCCAGCAGCTTGGATTGGGGGAACCAAGAGACCCAGTACTTC,CASSLDWGNQETQYF
TRBV9,TRBD2,TRBJ2-7,.,TGTGCCAGCAGCGTAGGAAGAGCGGGAGGCCACTACGAGCAGTACTTC,CASSVGRAGGHYEQYF
TRBV6-9,TRBD1,TRBJ2-1,.,TGTGCCAGCAGTTCGGGCAGGGGGCCGAGGGTCCCCGGAGAGCAGTTCTTC,CASSSGRGPRVPGEQFF
TRBV4-2,.,TRBJ2-5,few,TGTGCCAGCAGCCGAGGGGCCCGTCAAGAGACCCAGTACTTC,CASSRGARQETQYF
TRBV4-2,TRBD2,TRBJ2-2,few,TGTGCCAGCAGCCGAACCGGGGAGGGAAAAGGGAGGACCGGGGAGCTGTTTTTT,CASSRTGEGKGRTGELFF
TRBV27,.,TRBJ1-2,few,TGTGCCAGCAGTTTAACCGGGCTTGGCTATGGCTACACCTTC,CASSLTGLGYGYTF
TRBV19,.,TRBJ2-7,.,TGTGCCAGTAGTACTCAGGGGCGACACTACGAGCAGTACTTC,CASSTQGRHYEQYF
TRBV18,TRBD2,TRBJ2-1,.,TGTGCCAGCCTGAAGAGTAGCGGGGCCTACAATGAGCAGTTCTTC,CASLKSSGAYNEQFF
TRBV3-1/TRBV3-2,.,TRBJ1-5,once,TGTGCCAGCAGCCAAACGGGACGGGATCAGCCCCAGCATTTT,CASSQTGRDQPQHF
TRBV28,TRBD1,TRBJ1-2,few,TGTGCCAGCAGTAGACAGGGGGATGGCTACACCTTC,CASSRQGDGYTF
TRBV30,.,TRBJ2-7,.,TGTGCCTGGACTGTGAACGTGGGGACGGGCGAGCAGTACTTC,CAWTVNVGTGEQYF
TRBV11-3,.,TRBJ2-1,.,TGTGCCAGCAGCTTAGTCCTAACCGACTCCTACAATGAGCAGTTCTTC,CASSLVLTDSYNEQFF
TRBV30,.,TRBJ2-1,.,TGTGCCTGGAGTAGTATCAATGAGCAGTTCTTC,CAWSSINEQFF
TRBV30,TRBD2,TRBJ2-7,.,TGTGCCTGGAGTACGGGACTAGCGGGAGTATACGAGCAGTACTTC,CAWSTGLAGVYEQYF
TRBV15,.,TRBJ1-2,once,TGTGCCACCAGCAGAGGAATAGGACTCCTTAACTATGGCTACACCTTC,CATSRGIGLLNYGYTF
TRBV10-3,TRBD2,TRBJ2-3,.,TGTGCCACCAAGATATCGCGGGAGGGGGCAGATACGCAGTATTTT,CATKISREGADTQYF
TRBV19,TRBD1,TRBJ1-6,.,TGTGCCAGTAGGAGGGGGCTTGATAATTCACCCCTCCACTTT,CASRRGLDNSPLHF
TRBV10-3,.,TRBJ2-6,.,TGTGCCATCAGTGAGTCGAGGGGGGGATCTGGGGCCAACGTCCTGACTTTC,CAISESRGGSGANVLTF
TRBV3-1/TRBV3-2,.,TRBJ2-1,.,TGTGCCAGCAGCCCTGCTCTGGGTGAGCAGTTCTTC,CASSPALGEQFF
TRBV28,.,TRBJ2-5,.,TGTGCCAGCAGTTCTGCCGGCGAACCCGAGACCCAGTACTTC,CASSSAGEPETQYF
TRBV11-2,.,TRBJ1-1,.,TGTGCCAGCAGCTCCGAGGGGTGGAATGCTTTCTTT,CASSSEGWNAFF
TRBV6-2/TRBV6-3,.,TRBJ1-2,.,TGTGCCAGCAGCCAGTCGATCCCGGGCTACACCTTC,CASSQSIPGYTF
TRBV6-2/TRBV6-3,TRBD1,TRBJ2-3,.,TGTGCCAGCAGTCTATCGGACAGGAACACAGATACGCAGTATTTT,CASSLSDRNTDTQYF
TRBV30,.,TRBJ1-3,.,TGTGCCTCCCCCTCAAAGCTCGGAAACACCATATATTTT,CASPSKLGNTIYF
TRBV19,TRBD1,TRBJ1-5,.,TGTGCCAGTAGTATTAGGGGACAGGGAGATCAGCCCCAGCATTTT,CASSIRGQGDQPQHF
TRBV7-9,.,TRBJ1-2,.,TGTGCCAGCAGCCTAATACAAGAGACAGGATTGGGCTACACCTTC,CASSLIQETGLGYTF
TRBV18,.,TRBJ2-1,once,TGTGCCAGCTCACCGGGACCTGGCCTCAATGAGCAGTTCTTC,CASSPGPGLNEQFF
TRBV6-4,TRBD2,TRBJ2-4,.,TGTGCCAGCAGTTCGGTTAGCGGGGGCATTCAGTACTTC,CASSSVSGGIQYF
TRBV27,.,TRBJ1-2,.,TGTGCCAGCAGTCTTTCAGGTCCTCTGGCCTCTGGCTACACCTTC,CASSLSGPLASGYTF
TRBV14,TRBD2,TRBJ2-5,.,TGTGCCAGCAGCCAAGATGAACTAGCGGGAGTAGAGACCCAGTACTTC,CASSQDELAGVETQYF
TRBV29-1,.,TRBJ2-2,.,TGCAGCGTTAGTAGCGGCCCCACCGGGGAGCTGTTTTTT,CSVSSGPTGELFF
TRBV13,TRBD2,TRBJ2-7,.,TGTGCCAGCGGTTTAAGCGGGACTAGGACCTACGAGCAGTACTTC,CASGLSGTRTYEQYF
TRBV3-1/TRBV3-2,TRBD2,TRBJ2-5,.,TGTGCCAGCAGCCGGAGACTAGCGGGGAAAGAGACCCAGTACTTC,CASSRRLAGKETQYF
TRBV24-1,.,TRBJ1-1,.,TGTGCCACCAGTGACACGGACAGAGAAGCTTTCTTT,CATSDTDREAFF
TRBV19,.,TRBJ1-1,.,TGTGCCAGTAGTGTTGATCAGGGGAACACTGAAGCTTTCTTT,CASSVDQGNTEAFF
TRBV5-1,TRBD2,TRBJ2-1,.,TGCGCCAGCAGCTTGGATGGGCTAGCGGGAGGCAATGAGCAGTTCTTC,CASSLDGLAGGNEQFF
TRBV5-6,.,TRBJ2-5,few,TGTGCCAGCAGCTTTGACATAAGGTCACAAACGGAGACCCAGTACTTC,CASSFDIRSQTETQYF
TRBV12-3/TRBV12-4,.,TRBJ2-1,.,TGTGCCAGCAACCAGGGTACTCATGAGCAGTTCTTC,CASNQGTHEQFF
TRBV4-3,TRBD2,TRBJ2-1,.,TGCGCCAGCAGCTTACGGGAGGGCCATTACAATGAGCAGTTCTTC,CASSLREGHYNEQFF
TRBV6-5,.,TRBJ2-7,.,TGTGCCAGCGGTCGAAGCTTCTACGAGCAGTACTTC,CASGRSFYEQYF
TRBV7-9,TRBD1,TRBJ1-1,.,TGTGCCAGCAGTGGACAGGGTAATGAAGCTTTCTTT,CASSGQGNEAFF
TRBV28,.,TRBJ1-5,.,TGTGCCAGCAGTTTAAACTTTGCGGGTGGTGTCCTTAGCAATCAGCCCCAGCATTTT,CASSLNFAGGVLSNQPQHF
TRBV27,.,TRBJ2-4,.,TGTGCCAGCAGTCGCTCCGGGACTCAGACCATTCAGTACTTC,CASSRSGTQTIQYF
TRBV28,TRBD1,TRBJ1-2,.,TGTGCCAGCAGCCTCCCCAGAGGGGGACAGGGGGCGGGTGGCTACACCTTC,CASSLPRGGQGAGGYTF
TRBV7-2,TRBD2,TRBJ2-1,.,TGTGCCAGCAGCGTTGCGGGACTAGCGGGAGGAGGGTACAATGAGCAGTTCTTC,CASSVAGLAGGGYNEQFF
TRBV6-5,.,TRBJ2-7,.,TGTGCCAGCAACCAACCCCTACGTCTCGAGCAGTACTTC,CASNQPLRLEQYF
TRBV27,.,TRBJ1-2,.,TGTGCCAGCAGGAGGGCTAGTGGTGGCTACACCTTC,CASRRASGGYTF
TRBV28,.,TRBJ2-7,.,TGTGCCACCGGAGGGGGGTTTCAAGGGGAGCAGTACTTC,CATGGGFQGEQYF
TRBV28,.,TRBJ2-7,.,TGTGCCAGCAGACGGACAGTGAGTCGGCCGTACTTC,CASRRTVSRPYF
TRBV19,.,TRBJ2-1,.,TGTGCCAGTAGTATAAGGATGAGTGCGGTGCCCCTCCTCTCCTACAATGAGCAGTTCTTC,CASSIRMSAVPLLSYNEQFF
TRBV4-3,.,TRBJ2-7,.,TGCGCCAGCAGCCAAGACTCTTCGGGCGCCGGCTACGAGCAGTACTTC,CASSQDSSGAGYEQYF
TRBV7-6,.,TRBJ2-2,.,TGTGCCAGCAGCTCGGGGGCGGGTATCGGGGAGCTGTTTTTT,CASSSGAGIGELFF
TRBV5-1,.,TRBJ2-1,.,TGCGCCAGCAGCTCATCAGGGGATTCGGTGGGAATACAGTTCTTC,CASSSSGDSVGIQFF
TRBV7-3,TRBD1,TRBJ1-1,.,TGTGCCAGCAGCCTTGGACAGGGCACTGAAGCTTTCTTT,CASSLGQGTEAFF